The 9 T cell receptor beta chains listed next were all sequenced from one sample in a study of T cell repertoires and leukemia-associated antigens. Their specific antigens are unknown. One entry per CDR3 protein, called by TCRdb with MiXCR from the 5' RACE reads. Of 14,000 or so distinct CDR3 sequences listed, roughly 38% are singletons. Sequencing was performed on CD3+ T cells sorted from blood and cultured. Receptor source: a female donor in good health.

This clonotype is termed medium-sized. The V call is TRBV7-7, the J call TRBJ2-5; 8 bases agree with TRBD2. CDR3 length equals 14 residues. Germline values: CDR1 SSHAT, CDR2 FNYEAQ (reference sequence). CDR3 coding DNA: TGTGCTAGTAGCGGGACCGGAGAGTCGGGGACCCAGTACTTC. This encodes CASSGTGESGTQYF.

This rearrangement joins TRBV5-3 to TRBJ2-7; 7 nucleotides align to TRBD2. TRBV5-3 is marked as an open reading frame, function uncertain. The length of the CDR3 is 19 residues. Germline trimming cut 4 bases from V and 1 base from J; bases unmatched to any gene: 20. As DNA, the CDR3 is TGTGCCAGAAGCAGCGGGATCAAGCCAGAGTACGGGGGGTCCTACGAGCAGTACTTC. It codes for CARSSGIKPEYGGSYEQYF.

The rearrangement uses TRBV24-1 and TRBJ2-1; 16 bases map to TRBD2. Germline-derived CDR1 and CDR2 are KGHDR and SFDVKD. V lost 3 bases, J lost 7 bases, and 2 bases stayed unmatched. This CDR3 comprises 16 residues. The CDR3, as DNA: TGTGCCACCAGTGATGTGGGACTAGCGGGAGGGAATGAGCAGTTCTTC. It encodes CATSDVGLAGGNEQFF.

By sample share, this clonotype is medium-sized. The V and J genes are TRBV5-1 and TRBJ2-3; TRBD2 aligns across 8 bases. CDR3 length equals 15 residues. Germline V lookup: CDR1 SGHRS, CDR2 YFSETQ. The V and J ends lost 0 bases and 3 bases, in that order; junction bases with no gene match: 3. Written as DNA, the CDR3 is TGCGCCAGCAGCTTGGGCAGCGGGAGAACAGATACGCAGTATTTT. The encoded protein is CASSLGSGRTDTQYF. Together with reference TRBV5-1 and TRBJ2-3, the CDR3 gives the full variable domain: KAGVTQTPRYLIKTRGQQVTLSCSPISGHRSVSWYQQTPGQGLQFLFEYFSETQRNKGNFPGRFSGRQFSNSRSEMNVSTLELGDSALYLCASSLGSGRTDTQYFGPGTRLTVL.

In this sample, this clonotype turned up once. The chain is built from TRBV25-1 and TRBJ2-5, with 10 bases that match TRBD2. With 8 bases clipped from V and 3 bases from J, the junction kept 3 bases outside the gene matches. Germline assignment: CDR1 MGHDK and CDR2 SYGVNS. The CDR3 contains 13 residues. CDR3 amino acids: CASAGLAEETQYF. The CDR3 DNA is TGTGCCAGCGCCGGACTAGCGGAAGAGACCCAGTACTTC.

As to this clonotype: Because the CDR3's place on the DNA is in doubt, the DNA is left out and the CDR3 is given as listed by TCRdb. This chain links TRBV7-2 with TRBJ2-1; TRBD1 reflects the table's D call only, with no check against the DNA. Germline V gene lookup returns CDR1 SGHTA and CDR2 FQGNSA. The CDR3 region is 22 residues in length, termini included. The CDR3 is CASSFYICSARKTGSDVEGQFF.

This clonotype was counted at least ten times. The J gene is TRBJ2-4, the V gene TRBV20-1; either TRBD1 or TRBD2 may fit D (6 bases each). Germline V gene sequence: CDR1 DFQATT, CDR2 SNEGSKA (reference sequence). Deletions cut 6 bases from V and 3 bases from J, with 18 bases between. The CDR3 contains 15 residues. In DNA, the CDR3 is TGCAGTGCCGAGAGTGCAGGGGAGGTCAAAAACATTCAGTACTTC. It encodes CSAESAGEVKNIQYF.

The chain employs TRBV7-2 and TRBJ2-7; perhaps TRBD2 as D (7 bases). The germline V and J ends were trimmed by 5 bases and 3 bases, with 17 bases remaining between them. The germline gives CDR1 SGHTA, CDR2 FQGNSA. CDR3 length equals 15 residues. The CDR3 reads CASSSLGGGLYEQYF. In DNA form, the CDR3 reads TGTGCCAGCAGCAGCTTAGGGGGAGGGCTCTACGAGCAGTACTTC.

Notes on this clonotype: At one of its ends the junction is not consistent with the germline gene, which may arise from a read error. This rearrangement joins TRBV10-1 to TRBJ2-3; D unclear. The DNA end lines up better with TRBJ1-5; the J call may be wrong. Germline V gene sequence: CDR1 WNHNN, CDR2 SYGVQD (reference sequence). This CDR3 has 15 residues. The CDR3 sequence is CVSSSSGESTDTQHF. The DNA of the CDR3 is TGCGTCAGCAGTAGTAGTGGGGAGAGCACAGATACGCAGCATTTT.